The sequence of this TCR beta chain was determined in a study of shared clonotypes between healthy human individuals (dated by TCRdb to 2020 to 2021). For context, the study as a whole: A couple of women and a few men aged 18 to 49 years were included in the cohort. Each donor's leukapheresis produced roughly between roughly 0.94 and 9.5 billion PBMCs. To increase sequencing depth and limit assay-specific biases, different laboratories used diverse techniques to prepare libraries and sequence TCR repertoires. To estimate repertoire size and how much clonotype sharing occurs between individuals, the study deeply sequenced the blood TCR repertoires of five or six healthy adults. For each donor, CD4 naive and CD4 memory were each run on three plates, CD8 naive on two plates, and CD8 memory on one plate.

CDR1 and CDR2, per the germline V gene, are MGHRA and YSYEKL. Relative to germline, V is 3 bases shorter and J is 11 bases shorter, with 21 bases between their ends. The CDR3 goes from the cysteine to the phenylalanine over 15 residues. Only the CDR3 region is kept as DNA, spanning 45 bases read in frame from base 1. Using the deep immunoSEQ assay, multiplex PCR amplified TCR CDR3 regions from genomic DNA. Extracted genomic DNA from each cell subset was spread evenly across all wells of several immunoSEQ 96-well plates, with each plate serving as a replicate. For sorted subsets, approximately 210 ng of genomic DNA, equivalent to tens of thousands of T cell genomes, went into each replicate PCR. Purified libraries were measured with a Qubit 3.0 fluorometer, size-checked on a Bioanalyzer 2100, and measured again with the KAPA Library Quantification kit. Every immunoSEQ 96-well plate was sequenced on a dedicated single-read 150-cycle Illumina NextSeq 550 flow cell. The original pipeline was this. Because only junctional sequences without quality scores were contained in the immunoSEQ output, filtering matching that applied to full-length reads could not be performed. To assign V/J genes and CDR3, sequences were annotated using PyIR, a Python wrapper for IgBLAST v1.9, with IMGT germline references. Reads were filtered out if the reads had weak V/J assignments (E-value above 1e-6), no CDR3, stop codons, out-of-frame junctions, or ambiguous translated residues. V3J clonotypes were defined as sequences sharing the same inferred V gene, J gene, and CDR3 amino acid sequence. Percentage overlap between repertoires was computed as shared unique clonotypes divided by the size of the smaller repertoire. Three approaches were used to assess repertoire richness: RTK rarefaction, the Chao1 estimator, and Recon v2.1 estimates of unobserved clonotypes. Generation probabilities were computed with OLGA for all TCRbeta clonotypes obtained by the gDNA method from several donors. TCRdb took this table from immuneACCESS and kept in-frame rearrangements with V and J called. Such tables lack part of the clones; where checked against another copy, unresolved V genes explain under half of the gap, and the rest is unexplained. That table is the source of V, J and clone size, and D and trimming were worked out from the DNA. In all, the sample holds over a million clones, and approximately 72% of those were seen once. The top ten clonotypes cover 1.4% of the sample.

Paper-wide results and their limitations: When a handful of donors were compared, the shared fraction of clonotypes was 5% to 6.5% for naive CD4, more than 3% for naive CD8, 2.3% for memory CD4, and 0.4% for memory CD8. Compared with non-shared clonotypes, clonotypes shared by all four sorted-subset donors had higher generation probabilities. The genetic and exposure-history diversity represented was limited by the small number of donors. Naive subsets generally had larger estimated clonotype richness than memory subsets did. Sampling was limited to blood, and TCR repertoires in tissue likely differ from TCR repertoires in blood. Pairwise subsampling led to the expectation that sequencing depth would affect the degree of clonotype sharing among donors. Incomplete sequencing was indicated by rarefaction of sorted-subset datasets, despite the large sequencing depth.

To note about this clone: Its antigen remains unidentified. No quality values exist for individual bases; no much larger clone is one base distant.

The donors were healthy, HIV-negative adults with no recently reported acute infections or vaccinations. All donors were Caucasian adults living in Nashville, Tennessee, USA. Magnetic negative selection was used to enrich CD4+ T cells, after which naive cells were positively selected on CD45RA and the negative fraction became the memory subset. Blood was obtained by leukapheresis, after which PBMCs were separated by Ficoll-Histopaque density gradient centrifugation and cryopreserved in liquid nitrogen vapor phase. Analytical flow cytometry was used to check the purity and quantity of each magnetically sorted T cell population. Genomic DNA was isolated from each sorted fraction and quantified by UV absorbance on a Nanodrop 2000c.

The clonotype comes from a man between 18 and 29 years old in good health. The sample comprised memory CD4+ T cells sorted from blood. The sample's cell subset or site label, in plain terms: CD45RA-negative fraction. The chain links TRBV4-1 with TRBJ2-3, and possibly TRBD1, on 5 matching bases. DNA sequence: TGCGCCAGCAGCCAGGATACAGGCGTTAGAGGTGAGCAGTATTTT. Its translation is CASSQDTGVRGEQYF.